This entry lists 26 T cell receptor beta chains sequenced from one sample in a study of long-term antiretroviral therapy in people with HIV. With survey level as its setting, the immunoSEQ assay was v3.0. The protocol was immunoSEQ multiplex PCR, while the TCRdb copy is restricted to in-frame clones and leaves out a portion. The table includes tens of thousands of clones, under 90% detected once. The sample in question was unsorted PBMCs, obtained at the start of antiretroviral therapy. Source of these receptors: a man aged 50-60 years with HIV.

V gene TRBV2 combines with J gene TRBJ2-1, with no clear D. The CDR3 totals 13 residues. The germline V gene has CDR1 SNHLY and CDR2 FYNNEI. The ends were cut back, 6 bases at V and 7 bases at J, with 13 bases in the middle. The CDR3 bases are TGTGCCAGCAGGACCGGTTTACGGAATGAGCAGTTCTTC. This gives the protein CASRTGLRNEQFF.

The chain carries TRBV2 and TRBJ2-3, with 8 bases fitting TRBD1. J was trimmed by 3 bases and V by 0 bases; bases with no gene match: 8. CDR1 and CDR2 (germline): SNHLY, FYNNEI. CDR3 length equals 17 residues. The CDR3 bases are TGTGCCAGCAGTGAAGCCCGCCGGGACAGGACAACAGATACGCAGTATTTT. Translating gives CASSEARRDRTTDTQYF.

V is TRBV30 and J is TRBJ2-5; D is uncertain. The J call may be wrong; the DNA end is better matched by TRBJ2-7. Germline lookup yields CDR1 GTSNPN and CDR2 SVGIG (reference sequence). CDR3 length: 13 amino acids. The CDR3 region has the DNA TGTGCCTGGAGACGTCCAAGCTCCTACGAGCAGTACTTC. Encoded protein: CAWRRPSSYEQYF.

The chain combines TRBV2 with TRBJ2-2; 10 bases match TRBD2. The trim removed 6 bases at V and 4 bases at J, leaving 11 bases unmatched. The CDR3 length is 17 residues. In germline, CDR1 is SNHLY, CDR2 FYNNEI. The CDR3 sequence is CASSGKREGVFTGELFF. CDR3 nucleotides: TGTGCCAGCAGCGGGAAGCGGGAGGGGGTTTTCACCGGGGAGCTGTTTTTT.

This clone showed up just a few times. V is TRBV2 and J is TRBJ2-7, with unresolved D. The V end lost 7 bases, the J end lost 3 bases, and 10 bases lay between the germline ends. Germline V gives CDR1 SNHLY, CDR2 FYNNEI. The CDR3 runs 12 residues. The CDR3 DNA reads as TGTGCCAGCAACCAGGACGGCTACGAGCAGTACTTC. Encoded protein: CASNQDGYEQYF.

V and J are TRBV19 and TRBJ1-3; D unresolved. CDR3 length: 15 residues. Germline V gene data show CDR1 as LNHDA and CDR2 as SQIVND (reference sequence). The germline V and J ends were trimmed by 3 bases and 0 bases, with 9 bases remaining between them. CDR3 protein: CASSIGAYSGNTIYF. The CDR3 nucleotides are TGTGCCAGTAGTATCGGTGCCTACTCTGGAAACACCATATATTTT.

The chain is built from TRBV19 and TRBJ2-4; a possible D gene is TRBD1 (5 bases). The CDR3 is made up of 15 amino acids. V shed 1 base and J shed 1 base, with 8 bases lying between them. Germline V gives CDR1 LNHDA, CDR2 SQIVND (reference sequence). CDR3 nucleotide sequence: TGTGCCAGTAGTATAGCTGGGGCGGCCAAAAACATTCAGTACTTC. Encoded protein: CASSIAGAAKNIQYF. The variable domain in full, with the rest retrieved from reference TRBV19 and TRBJ2-4, is DGGITQSPKYLFRKEGQNVTLSCEQNLNHDAMYWYRQDPGQGLRLIYYSQIVNDFQKGDIAEGYSVSREKKESFPLTVTSAQKNPTAFYLCASSIAGAAKNIQYFGAGTRLSVL.

The chain combines TRBV7-3 with TRBJ2-3; D remains unclear. Germline V gene data show CDR1 as SGHTA and CDR2 as FQGTGA. The CDR3 is 16 amino acids. V lost 2 bases, J lost 2 bases, and 14 bases lay in between. The CDR3 region has the DNA TGTGCCAGCAGCTTACTCACCATAAACTACACAGATACGCAGTATTTT. Translated, it gives CASSLLTINYTDTQYF.

The chain combines TRBV7-2 with TRBJ2-5, with D perhaps matching TRBD1 (6 bases). V was clipped by 5 bases and J by 1 base, with 11 bases between them. The CDR3 covers 14 residues. Germline values: CDR1 SGHTA, CDR2 FQGNSA. CDR3 coding DNA: TGTGCCAGCAGCACTACAGGGATCCAAGAGACCCAGTACTTC. Translation: CASSTTGIQETQYF.

The CDR3 protein is CASSQDRSASGSSYEQYF. The CDR3 region has the DNA TGCGCCAGCAGCCAAGATCGTTCGGCTAGCGGGAGCTCCTACGAGCAGTACTTC. The chain employs TRBV4-3 and TRBJ2-7, with 10 bases lining up with TRBD2. The CDR3 length is 18 residues. The germline V gene has CDR1 LGHNA and CDR2 YSLEER. The trim removed 0 bases at V and 0 bases at J, leaving 8 bases unmatched.

This chain connects TRBV10-2 to TRBJ1-4; D is uncertain. The V gene's germline CDR1 is WSHSY and CDR2 SAAADI. The CDR3 sequence is 17 residues long. Trimming stripped 0 bases from V and 0 bases from J, with 11 bases between. For the CDR3, the DNA is TGCGCCAGCAGTGAGTCCCGGGAAACAGCAACTAATGAAAAACTGTTTTTT. Protein product: CASSESRETATNEKLFF.

V and J are TRBV28 and TRBJ1-4, with unresolved D. Germline-derived CDR1 and CDR2 are MDHEN and SYDVKM. V was clipped by 3 bases and J by 6 bases, with 11 bases between them. The CDR3 length is 14 residues. Here the CDR3 DNA reads TGTGCCAGCAGTTTTAGGAGTTTATATGAAAAACTGTTTTTT. It is translated as CASSFRSLYEKLFF.

This clone was picked up a small number of times. The V and J genes are TRBV15 and TRBJ1-5; D is possibly TRBD1 (5 bases). The CDR3 sequence is 15 residues long. Trimming removed 3 bases from V and 4 bases from J, with 13 bases in between. Germline values: CDR1 LNHNV, CDR2 YYDKDF (reference sequence). The CDR3 region is CATSSREWVNQPQHF. CDR3 coding DNA: TGTGCCACCAGCAGCAGGGAATGGGTGAATCAGCCCCAGCATTTT.

CDR3 DNA: TGTGCCAGCAGTCCGCACCCAATGGGCAATCAGCCCCAGCATTTT. It specifies CASSPHPMGNQPQHF. The chain is built from TRBV27 and TRBJ1-5; D unclear. CDR1 is MNHEY and CDR2 is SMNVEV in the germline V gene (reference sequence). V shed 5 bases and J shed 2 bases, with 13 bases lying between them. This CDR3 has 15 residues.

In its sample, this clone was seen once. The V call is TRBV11-2, the J call TRBJ2-1, with 16 bases lining up with TRBD2. V shed 5 bases and J 9 bases; nucleotides not matched to a gene: 13. Per the germline V gene, CDR1 is SGHAT and CDR2 is FQNNGV. The CDR3 runs 18 residues. CDR3 residues: CASSGGGLAGGPTGEQFF. The DNA of the CDR3 is TGTGCCAGCAGCGGGGGGGGACTAGCGGGAGGGCCCACCGGTGAGCAGTTCTTC.

V usage is TRBV10-3 and J usage is TRBJ1-1; D perhaps matches TRBD1 (5 bases). The V end was cut by 4 bases, the J end by 6 bases, with 15 bases between. This CDR3 region has 14 residues. The V gene's germline CDR1 is ENHRY and CDR2 SYGVKD. As DNA, the CDR3 is TGTGCCATCAGTGGGCAGGGCCTCTTTCCTGAAGCTTTCTTT. It encodes CAISGQGLFPEAFF.

J is TRBJ2-7 and V is TRBV6-1; D may be TRBD1 (5 bases). The germline gives CDR1 MNHNS, CDR2 SASEGT. The ends were cut back, 4 bases at V and 1 base at J, with 14 bases in the middle. The CDR3 length is 15 residues. The CDR3 DNA is TGTGCCAGCAGTGCCCCCGCAGGGTCTTCCTACGAGCAGTACTTC. Translation: CASSAPAGSSYEQYF.

This clone was observed once. The gene calls are TRBV7-6 and TRBJ2-3, with 11 bases identical to TRBD2. After removal of 5 bases from V and 3 bases from J, the junction contained 4 bases not matched to a gene. Germline CDR1 and CDR2: SGHVS and FNYEAQ. This CDR3 is built from 15 residues. The chain's CDR3 is CASSPWTSGTDTQYF. The CDR3 nucleotides are TGTGCCAGCAGCCCCTGGACTAGCGGGACAGATACGCAGTATTTT.

The rearrangement joins TRBV28 to TRBJ1-2, with D unresolved. Trimming cost V 7 bases and J 2 bases, with 14 bases left between them. The germline V gene has CDR1 MDHEN and CDR2 SYDVKM. There are 14 residues in the CDR3. CDR3 sequence (DNA): TGTGCCAGCACCGCTCATACAGACAACTATGGCTACACCTTC. Encoded protein: CASTAHTDNYGYTF.

This sequence joins TRBV19 and TRBJ1-6; D is uncertain. Germline assignment: CDR1 LNHDA and CDR2 SQIVND (reference sequence). The length of the CDR3 is 18 residues. The V end lost 3 bases, the J end lost 5 bases, and 20 bases lay between the germline ends. The CDR3 region is CASSMGLRRRTNNSPLHF. The DNA of the CDR3 is TGTGCCAGTAGTATGGGTCTCAGACGGAGGACCAATAATTCACCCCTCCACTTT.

This clone was detected only a few times. The chain carries TRBV11-3 and TRBJ2-7; D gene uncertain. Per germline, CDR1 SGHNT and CDR2 YENEEA. Trimming took off 6 bases at V and 0 bases at J, with 9 bases between the two ends. This CDR3 is 13 amino acids long. The CDR3 DNA is TGTGCCAGCAGTGTAACGGTCTCCTACGAGCAGTACTTC. Translating it yields CASSVTVSYEQYF.

The chain employs TRBV7-9 and TRBJ2-5; a weak D match, TRBD1 (6 bases). Trimming pared 4 bases from V and 3 bases from J, leaving 12 bases between. The CDR3 loop spans 14 amino acids. The germline V gene has CDR1 SEHNR and CDR2 FQNEAQ (reference sequence). The CDR3 region has the DNA TGTGCCAGCAGCTCCAGGGGAGCGGAAGAGACCCAGTACTTC. Its protein product is CASSSRGAEETQYF.

The rearrangement links TRBV7-2 to TRBJ2-1; 8 bases align to TRBD1. The CDR3 covers 15 residues. Germline CDR1 reads SGHTA; CDR2 reads FQGNSA. With 6 bases clipped from V and 2 bases from J, the junction kept 6 bases outside the gene matches. The CDR3 loop is CASSSYRGAYNEQFF. CDR3 DNA: TGTGCCAGCAGTTCTTACAGGGGGGCCTACAATGAGCAGTTCTTC. The full variable domain, rest sourced from reference TRBV7-2 and TRBJ2-1, is GAGVSQSPSNKVTEKGKDVELRCDPISGHTALYWYRQSLGQGLEFLIYFQGNSAPDKSGLPSDRFSAERTGGSVSTLTIQRTQQEDSAVYLCASSSYRGAYNEQFFGPGTRLTVL.

The chain recombines TRBV2 with TRBJ1-2; 7 bases are a match to TRBD1. Germline V CDR1 and CDR2: SNHLY, FYNNEI. V was clipped by 4 bases and J by 1 base; unmatched bases: 6. The CDR3 is made up of 15 amino acids. The CDR3 nucleotides read TGTGCCAGCAGTGGTGACAGGGCTATTAACTATGGCTACACCTTC. It codes for CASSGDRAINYGYTF. The full variable domain, rest sourced from reference TRBV2 and TRBJ1-2, is EPEVTQTPSHQVTQMGQEVILRCVPISNHLYFYWYRQILGQKVEFLVSFYNNEISEKSEIFDDQFSVERPDGSNFTLKIRSTKLEDSAMYFCASSGDRAINYGYTFGSGTRLTVV.

CDR3 nucleotide sequence: TGTGCCAGCTCCTATACCTACGAGCAGTACTTC. It specifies CASSYTYEQYF. This rearrangement joins TRBV18 to TRBJ2-7; no definite D call. This CDR3 is built from 11 residues. Germline assignment: CDR1 KGHSH and CDR2 LQKENI. Trimming took off 6 bases at V and 2 bases at J, with 5 bases between the two ends. The variable domain in full, completed from reference TRBV18 and TRBJ2-7, reads NAGVMQNPRHLVRRRGQEARLRCSPMKGHSHVYWYRQLPEEGLKFMVYLQKENIIDESGMPKERFSAEFPKEGPSILRIQQVVRGDSAAYFCASSYTYEQYFGPGTRLTVT.

This clone was detected once. This chain joins TRBV2 and TRBJ1-3; a possible D gene is TRBD1 (6 bases). V was pared by 6 bases and J by 0 bases, with 12 bases between. The CDR3 has 15 residues. Germline CDR1 is SNHLY and CDR2 is FYNNEI. The CDR3 coding sequence is TGTGCCAGCAGCGGACAGCTTAGCTCTGGAAACACCATATATTTT. This codes for CASSGQLSSGNTIYF. Drawing the rest from reference TRBV2 and TRBJ1-3, the complete variable domain is EPEVTQTPSHQVTQMGQEVILRCVPISNHLYFYWYRQILGQKVEFLVSFYNNEISEKSEIFDDQFSVERPDGSNFTLKIRSTKLEDSAMYFCASSGQLSSGNTIYFGEGSWLTVV.